This TCR beta chain was profiled in a study of monozygotic twins with inflammatory bowel disease. General observations from the study: Repertoire similarity did not separate concordant from discordant twins, possibly from limited power. The data offered no way to tell different T cell subtypes apart.

About this clonotype: Its cognate antigen is unknown.

The CDR3 is 16 amino acids. CDR1 and CDR2 (germline): LGHDT, YNNKEL (reference sequence). For each CDR3 protein, TCRdb gives one entry from its re-call of the 5' RACE reads, without DNA. This repertoire comprises around 380,000 distinct CDR3 sequences; its ten largest clones make up 2.4%. The sequenced sample was blood. This sequence joins TRBV3-1 and TRBJ2-7; TCRdb selects TRBD1, and the lack of DNA leaves this call unchecked. This sequence was found in a human donor with ulcerative colitis or Crohn's disease, or a healthy co-twin of an affected twin (not recorded which). The CDR3 loop is CASSQEIRGVSYEQYF.